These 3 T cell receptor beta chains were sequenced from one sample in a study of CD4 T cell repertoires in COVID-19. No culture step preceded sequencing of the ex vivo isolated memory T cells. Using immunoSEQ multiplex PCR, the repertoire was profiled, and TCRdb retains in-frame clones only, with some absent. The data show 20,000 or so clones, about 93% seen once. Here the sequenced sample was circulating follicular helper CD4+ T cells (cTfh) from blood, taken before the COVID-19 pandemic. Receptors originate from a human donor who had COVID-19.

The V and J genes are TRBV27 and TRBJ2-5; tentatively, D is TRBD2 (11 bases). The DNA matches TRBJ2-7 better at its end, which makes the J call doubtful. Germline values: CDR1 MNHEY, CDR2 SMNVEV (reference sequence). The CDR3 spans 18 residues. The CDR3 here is CASRPRDRGLAVGYEQYF. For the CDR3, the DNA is TGTGCCAGCAGGCCACGGGACAGGGGACTAGCGGTAGGCTACGAGCAGTACTTC.

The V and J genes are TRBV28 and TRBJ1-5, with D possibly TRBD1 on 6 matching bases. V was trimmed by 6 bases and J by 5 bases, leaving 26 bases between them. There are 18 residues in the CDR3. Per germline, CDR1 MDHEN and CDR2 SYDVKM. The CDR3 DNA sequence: TGTGCCAGCAGCCCTCCGAGACAGGTATTTGTTGAGGATCAGCCCCAGCATTTT. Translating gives CASSPPRQVFVEDQPQHF.

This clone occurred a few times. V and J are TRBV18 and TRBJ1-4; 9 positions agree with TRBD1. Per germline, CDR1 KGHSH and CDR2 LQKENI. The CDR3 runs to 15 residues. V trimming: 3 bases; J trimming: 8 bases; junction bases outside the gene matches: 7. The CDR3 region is CASSPTQGAEEKLFF. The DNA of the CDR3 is TGTGCCAGCTCACCGACACAGGGGGCGGAAGAAAAACTGTTTTTT.